Described below is a single TCR beta chain sequence and its context. This entry comes from a study of blood T cell repertoires in COVID-19. Per the germline V gene, CDR1 is MNHEY and CDR2 is SVGEGT. The CDR3 sequence is 15 residues long. J lost 6 bases, V lost 4 bases, and 8 bases had no gene match. The repertoire was sequenced with immunoSEQ multiplex PCR; TCRdb's copy has only in-frame clones and lacks some. The sample records about 180,000 clones, over 80% being singletons. J is TRBJ1-4 and V is TRBV6-2 or TRBV6-3, with TRBD1 identical over 7 bases. Material for sequencing was peripheral blood. This clonotype was sampled from a woman in her 70s with COVID-19, enrolled during active disease. The CDR3 is CASSSTGLSDEKLFF. Here the CDR3 DNA reads TGTGCCAGCAGTTCGACAGGGTTGAGTGATGAAAAACTGTTTTTT.